The clone carrying this TCR beta chain has ten or more counts. Its antigen is currently unknown. Via MiXCR, TCRdb re-called the 5' RACE reads, giving one row per CDR3 protein. This table holds about 130,000 distinct CDR3 sequences, about 10% found once. This sample is drawn from a study of CD8 T cells in ankylosing spondylitis. Study-wide points: Ankylosing spondylitis blood appeared to carry a characteristic TCR beta motif of several highly homologous variants. In ankylosing spondylitis patients, matched synovial fluid reportedly showed significant enrichment of disease-linked clones. Earlier work had already found some motif variants in reactive arthritis synovial fluid and blood.

This clonotype was sampled from a female donor with ankylosing spondylitis or in good health (not recorded which). Sequencing was done on a sample of blood, either unsorted or a sorted T cell fraction (not recorded which).

The CDR3 loop is CASSPQQGANEKLFF. The CDR3 coding sequence is TGTGCCAGCAGCCCACAACAGGGGGCGAACGAAAAACTGTTTTTT. The chain has TRBV7-7 and TRBJ1-4; 9 bases agree with TRBD1. CDR1 is SSHAT, CDR2 FNYEAQ, per germline (reference sequence). The CDR3 spans 15 residues. The V segment lost 5 bases and the J segment 8 bases; nucleotides outside the gene matches: 9.